The 17 T cell receptor beta chains presented below share a single source sample, sequenced in a study of beta chain features in type 1 diabetes. The investigators reverse transcribed all of the isolated RNA, so they sequenced expressed TCRB transcripts. The data were produced by immunoSEQ multiplex PCR, yet TCRdb's version contains in-frame clones alone and is incomplete. The sample lists a few hundred thousand clones, around a quarter occurring once. Sequencing was done on a sample of central memory CD4+ T cells from blood. The receptor source for this set is a young man in good health.

This clone was seen a few times. This chain links TRBV7-2 with TRBJ2-4, with D possibly being TRBD2 (5 bases). The germline V and J ends were trimmed by 4 bases and 7 bases, with 17 bases remaining between them. The CDR3 covers 15 residues. CDR1 is SGHTA and CDR2 is FQGNSA in the germline V gene. For the CDR3, the DNA is TGTGCCAGCAGCTCTCCCCTTCATACGGGGAACATTCAGTACTTC. As protein: CASSSPLHTGNIQYF.

This rearrangement joins TRBV27 to TRBJ1-1; 7 bases match TRBD1. The V gene's germline CDR1 is MNHEY and CDR2 SMNVEV (reference sequence). V dropped 5 bases and J dropped 4; count of bases not matched to a gene: 16. This CDR3 comprises 17 residues. CDR3 in amino acids: CASSTRRDRVVSTEAFF. The CDR3 region has the DNA TGTGCCAGCAGTACGAGGCGGGACAGAGTTGTAAGCACTGAAGCTTTCTTT.

This chain links TRBV30 with TRBJ1-2, with D hard to call. V gave up 3 bases and J gave up 0 bases, with 11 bases separating them. Germline V gene data show CDR1 as GTSNPN and CDR2 as SVGIG (reference sequence). The CDR3 is made up of 14 amino acids. This CDR3 is CAWRRDTTNYGYTF. In DNA, the CDR3 is TGTGCCTGGAGACGCGACACGACTAACTATGGCTACACCTTC.

V gene TRBV18 combines with J gene TRBJ1-1, with D unresolved. The CDR3 is made up of 13 amino acids. Looked up from germline, CDR1 is KGHSH and CDR2 is LQKENI. Trimming left V 5 bases short and J 5 bases short, with 12 bases between. The CDR3 loop reads CASSWTKGTEAFF. Here the CDR3 DNA reads TGTGCCAGCTCATGGACGAAAGGAACTGAAGCTTTCTTT.

The chain combines TRBV28 with TRBJ2-5; 7 bases fit TRBD1. Germline assignment: CDR1 MDHEN and CDR2 SYDVKM. J gave up 5 bases and V 6 bases, and 9 bases lay outside the gene matches. The CDR3 has 14 residues. The CDR3 loop reads CASSSYRGQETQYF. The CDR3 region has the DNA TGTGCCAGCAGCTCCTACAGGGGTCAGGAGACCCAGTACTTC.

V is TRBV7-2 and J is TRBJ2-7, with 8 bases that match TRBD2. This CDR3 has 16 amino acids. Trimming took 5 bases from V and 4 from J; bases not matched to a gene: 13. In germline, CDR1 is SGHTA, CDR2 FQGNSA. CDR3 bases: TGTGCCAGCAGCCGACAAGGCGCGGGAGGTTCTTACGAGCAGTACTTC. This sequence encodes CASSRQGAGGSYEQYF.

In this sample, this clone turned up a few times. The V and J genes are TRBV10-2 and TRBJ2-1; 8 nucleotides match TRBD2. The germline gives CDR1 WSHSY, CDR2 SAAADI. The length of the CDR3 is 15 residues. V shed 6 bases, J shed 2 bases, and the junction held 6 bases outside the gene matches. The CDR3 loop reads CASSRGSGTYNEQFF. CDR3 DNA: TGCGCCAGCAGCCGGGGTAGCGGGACCTACAATGAGCAGTTCTTC.

The sample holds many counts of this clone. The rearrangement joins TRBV28 to TRBJ2-3; D perhaps matches TRBD1 (6 bases). The CDR3 sequence is 15 residues long. The V and J ends lost 1 base and 3 bases respectively, with 11 bases between them. Germline lookup yields CDR1 MDHEN and CDR2 SYDVKM. The CDR3 coding sequence is TGTGCCAGCAGTTTATACGGCAGGGGTACAGATACGCAGTATTTT. The encoded protein is CASSLYGRGTDTQYF.

The chain links TRBV2 to TRBJ2-5, with D maybe TRBD1 (5 bases). The CDR3 consists of 13 residues. The germline V gene encodes CDR1 SNHLY and CDR2 FYNNEI. Between the trimmed V and J ends, which lost 3 bases and 11 bases, there was a span of 16 bases. As DNA, the CDR3 is TGTGCCAGCAGTGAGCCCGCAGGGAATCGGCAGTACTTC. It translates to CASSEPAGNRQYF.

The chain links TRBV4-3 to TRBJ2-1, with a possible D match to TRBD1 (6 bases). With 3 bases removed from V and 4 bases from J, the gap between germline ends came to 13 bases. CDR1 LGHNA and CDR2 YSLEER come from the germline V gene. This CDR3 is 15 amino acids long. The chain's CDR3 is CASSHQTTGYNEQFF. For the CDR3, the DNA is TGCGCCAGCAGCCACCAAACCACAGGGTACAATGAGCAGTTCTTC.

This clone occurred a few times. The rearrangement uses TRBV30 and TRBJ2-1; perhaps TRBD2 as D (5 bases). The germline V and J ends were trimmed by 0 bases and 4 bases, with 13 bases remaining between them. The CDR3 is 15 residues long. Germline loops: CDR1 GTSNPN, CDR2 SVGIG (reference sequence). In DNA, the CDR3 is TGTGCCTGGAGTGTACTAGGACTGAAGTACAATGAGCAGTTCTTC. This translates into CAWSVLGLKYNEQFF.

Regarding this clone: The same CDR3 can be traced to other DNA sequences in this sample. The V and J genes are TRBV14 and TRBJ1-6, with 7 bases aligning to TRBD1. Germline-derived CDR1 and CDR2 are SGHDN and FVKESK. The CDR3 is 15 residues long. J was trimmed by 7 bases and V by 3 bases; bases with no gene match: 6. CDR3 residues: CASSHDRVGNSPLHF. CDR3 DNA sequence: TGTGCCAGCAGCCATGACAGGGTCGGCAATTCACCCCTCCACTTT.

The CDR3 DNA follows: TGTGCCAGCAGCGTCGTACACGACTATGGCTACACCTTC. This sequence encodes CASSVVHDYGYTF. The chain has TRBV5-6 and TRBJ1-2; D uncertain. The V end lost 4 bases, the J end lost 3 bases, and 10 bases lay between the germline ends. Germline V gives CDR1 SGHDT, CDR2 YYEEEE. The CDR3 extends over 13 amino acids.

The chain employs TRBV4-3 and TRBJ2-7, with TRBD1 identical over 8 bases. The CDR3 is 16 amino acids. Germline assignment: CDR1 LGHNA and CDR2 YSLEER. Trimming removed 0 bases from V and 5 bases from J; junction bases left unmatched: 9. This CDR3 reads CASSQDRGPGSNEQYF. The DNA of the CDR3 is TGCGCCAGCAGCCAAGACAGGGGGCCCGGGAGTAACGAGCAGTACTTC.

This clone showed up just a few times. The CDR3 DNA reads as TGCAGCGGGACAGATCTTAACTATGGCTACACCTTC. Protein: CSGTDLNYGYTF. The gene calls are TRBV29-1 and TRBJ1-2; tentatively, D is TRBD1 (6 bases). V lost 7 bases and J lost 1, with 10 bases in between. Germline assignment: CDR1 SQVTM and CDR2 ANQGSEA. The CDR3 has 12 amino acids.

The chain couples TRBV7-2 to TRBJ2-3; 11 bases agree with TRBD1. The CDR3 contains 16 residues. The V and J ends lost 5 bases and 3 bases, in that order; junction bases with no gene match: 7. CDR1 SGHTA and CDR2 FQGNSA come from the germline V gene. The DNA for the CDR3 is TGTGCCAGCAGCACCAGGACAGGGGGCGGGACAGATACGCAGTATTTT. Amino acids: CASSTRTGGGTDTQYF. The full variable domain, its missing parts supplied by reference TRBV7-2 and TRBJ2-3, is GAGVSQSPSNKVTEKGKDVELRCDPISGHTALYWYRQSLGQGLEFLIYFQGNSAPDKSGLPSDRFSAERTGGSVSTLTIQRTQQEDSAVYLCASSTRTGGGTDTQYFGPGTRLTVL.

The chain carries TRBV12-5 and TRBJ1-5; D is uncertain. The V end was cut by 5 bases, the J end by 4 bases, with 12 bases between. Germline V gene sequence: CDR1 LGHNT, CDR2 FRNRAP. The CDR3 spans 14 residues. The CDR3, as DNA: TGTGCTAGTGGTCTGGACGGTGGAAATCAGCCCCAGCATTTT. The encoded protein is CASGLDGGNQPQHF. Drawing the rest from reference TRBV12-5 and TRBJ1-5, the complete variable domain is DARVTQTPRHKVTEMGQEVTMRCQPILGHNTVFWYRQTMMQGLELLAYFRNRAPLDDSGMPKDRFSAEMPDATLATLKIQPSEPRDSAVYFCASGLDGGNQPQHFGDGTRLSIL.